The present TCR beta chain was sequenced within a study of technical replicates of blood from a handful of donors. Some clones are missing from TCRdb's copy, which holds only in-frame ones; the method was immunoSEQ multiplex PCR. The sample includes 75,000 or so clones, 85% to 95% of them seen just once. This CDR3 has 18 residues. CDR1 and CDR2 (germline): SGHAT, FQNNGV. J gave up 7 bases and V 5 bases, and 22 bases lay outside the gene matches. The V gene is TRBV11-2, the J gene TRBJ1-2; 7 positions match TRBD1. The receptor comes from a human donor in good health. The specimen was T cells isolated from PBMCs. This CDR3 is CASSLTSLLGGDGGGYTF. CDR3 coding DNA: TGTGCCAGCAGCCTCACGAGCCTATTAGGGGGCGATGGGGGTGGCTACACCTTC.